Following are 28 T cell receptor beta chains from one sample sequenced in a study of T cell repertoires in cytomegalovirus infection. TCRdb analysed the reads with MiXCR anew, one entry per CDR3 protein. Of just over 450,000 distinct CDR3 sequences in the sample, under 55% were seen once. Their antigens are not known. The sequenced sample was cultured PBMCs, obtained from culture after CMV antigen stimulation. The receptors were sampled from a human donor in good health (CMV status not recorded). Some clones in this sample may be carry-over from other donors' samples.

Concerning this clonotype: Mismatch with germline at one junction end may stem from a read error. The gene calls are TRBV7-3 and TRBJ2-7; 7 bases fit TRBD1. Looked up from germline, CDR1 is SGHTA and CDR2 is FQGTGA. The length of the CDR3 is 15 residues. CDR3: CASSSGTALGAGSLF. The CDR3 region has the DNA TGTGCCAGCAGCTCCGGGACAGCCCTAGGTGCGGGCAGCCTCTTC.

CDR3 in DNA: TGTGCCAGCAGCTTAGGTGTCGGGAGGAAAGAGACCCAGTACTTC. Translating it yields CASSLGVGRKETQYF. The J gene is TRBJ2-5, the V gene TRBV11-2, with 7 nucleotides matching TRBD2. The CDR3 extends over 15 amino acids. Unmatched junction bases numbered 5, after V lost 1 base and J lost 3 bases. Germline assignment: CDR1 SGHAT and CDR2 FQNNGV.

In this sample, this clonotype turned up once. The chain couples TRBV6-6 to TRBJ1-3, with D perhaps matching TRBD1 (5 bases). Germline lookup yields CDR1 MNHNY and CDR2 SVGAGI (reference sequence). Trimming removed 0 bases at V and 2 bases at J, with 11 bases between. This CDR3 spans 16 amino acids. The CDR3 DNA follows: TGTGCCAGCAGTTACTCGGAAGGGGCGGCTGGAAACACCATATATTTT. Residues: CASSYSEGAAGNTIYF.

This clonotype was seen at least ten times. Since a much larger clone is just one base distant, this may be a read error. The gene calls are TRBV7-2 and TRBJ2-3; no clear D. The CDR3 is made up of 11 amino acids. Per the germline V gene, CDR1 is SGHTA and CDR2 is FQGNSA. V lost 5 bases to trimming and J lost 2 bases, with 2 bases between them. The CDR3 protein is CASSATDTQYF. Here the CDR3 DNA reads TGTGCCAGCAGCGCCACAGATACGCAGTATTTT.

The chain uses TRBV2 and TRBJ2-1; D may be TRBD2 (5 bases). The CDR3 loop spans 13 amino acids. V dropped 1 base and J dropped 9 bases, with 10 bases sitting between them. Germline assignment: CDR1 SNHLY and CDR2 FYNNEI. This CDR3 reads CASSEERESEQFF. As DNA, the CDR3 is TGTGCCAGCAGTGAAGAGAGGGAAAGTGAGCAGTTCTTC.

This clonotype was seen more than once but under ten times. V gene TRBV7-9 combines with J gene TRBJ1-4, with D hard to call. Trimming shortened V by 5 bases and J by 3 bases, and 10 bases separated the two germline ends. The germline V gene encodes CDR1 SEHNR and CDR2 FQNEAQ (reference sequence). The CDR3 covers 14 residues. CDR3 residues: CASSLGRSNEKLFF. CDR3 nucleotides: TGTGCCAGCAGCCTCGGCAGGTCTAATGAAAAACTGTTTTTT.

J is TRBJ2-7 and V is TRBV6-1, with 7 bases fitting TRBD2. The CDR3 contains 15 residues. Germline trimming cut 3 bases from V and 0 bases from J; bases unmatched to any gene: 5. Germline loops: CDR1 MNHNS, CDR2 SASEGT. The CDR3 spells CASSESLADSYEQYF. The CDR3 region has the DNA TGTGCCAGCAGTGAGAGTCTAGCGGACTCCTACGAGCAGTACTTC.

The chain recombines TRBV7-2 with TRBJ2-3; D gene uncertain. The CDR3 covers 15 residues. The V end lost 1 base, the J end lost 6 bases, and 14 bases lay between the germline ends. Germline V gives CDR1 SGHTA, CDR2 FQGNSA. The CDR3 is CASSLGGNYGDTQYF. DNA for the CDR3: TGTGCCAGCAGCTTAGGTGGGAACTATGGGGATACGCAGTATTTT.

The chain joins TRBV4-1 to TRBJ2-3; 14 positions agree with TRBD2. Germline assignment: CDR1 MGHRA and CDR2 YSYEKL. V lost 8 bases, J lost 6 bases, and 19 bases stayed unmatched. There are 19 residues in the CDR3. CDR3 region: CASHATVRLAGGPVDTQYF. CDR3 in DNA: TGCGCCAGCCATGCTACCGTAAGACTAGCGGGGGGGCCGGTGGATACGCAGTATTTT.

The chain carries TRBV19 and TRBJ2-6; 7 nucleotides align to TRBD2. Germline CDR1 reads LNHDA; CDR2 reads SQIVND (reference sequence). The CDR3 covers 18 residues. V shed 1 base and J 3 bases; nucleotides not matched to a gene: 9. CDR3 in amino acids: CASSIGARGIYGANVLTF. The CDR3 DNA reads TGTGCCAGTAGTATAGGCGCGCGGGGGATCTATGGGGCCAACGTCCTGACTTTC.

The table lists this clonotype with a count of one. The chain joins TRBV11-2 to TRBJ2-5; D possibly corresponds to TRBD1 (5 bases). Germline V gene lookup returns CDR1 SGHAT and CDR2 FQNNGV. V lost 0 bases, J lost 2 bases, and 13 bases lay in between. CDR3 size: 16 residues. CDR3 protein: CASSLERGVQQETQYF. The DNA of the CDR3 is TGTGCCAGCAGCTTAGAAAGGGGCGTGCAACAAGAGACCCAGTACTTC.

The rearrangement joins TRBV6-1 to TRBJ1-1; D remains unclear. The CDR3 has 14 residues. Germline V gene data show CDR1 as MNHNS and CDR2 as SASEGT. V dropped 0 bases and J dropped 4 bases, with 9 bases sitting between them. In nucleotides, the CDR3 is TGTGCCAGCAGTGAAGCCTCCCGGGGCACTGAAGCTTTCTTT. Its protein product is CASSEASRGTEAFF.

This chain joins TRBV7-9 and TRBJ1-1, with 7 bases that match TRBD1. J lost 3 bases, V lost 5 bases, and 6 bases had no gene match. CDR3 length: 14 residues. Germline V CDR1 and CDR2: SEHNR, FQNEAQ (reference sequence). CDR3 sequence reads: CASSTRQGYTEAFF. In DNA form, the CDR3 reads TGTGCCAGCAGCACGCGACAGGGATACACTGAAGCTTTCTTT. The variable domain in full, with the rest retrieved from reference TRBV7-9 and TRBJ1-1, is DTGVSQNPRHKITKRGQNVTFRCDPISEHNRLYWYRQTLGQGPEFLTYFQNEAQLEKSRLLSDRFSAERPKGSFSTLEIQRTEQGDSAMYLCASSTRQGYTEAFFGQGTRLTVV.

The chain is built from TRBV7-2 and TRBJ2-1; D ambiguous. The germline gives CDR1 SGHTA, CDR2 FQGNSA. The V end lost 2 bases, the J end lost 4 bases, and 6 bases lay between the germline ends. This CDR3 region has 13 residues. CDR3 sequence reads: CASSLRFYNEQFF. The CDR3 nucleotides read TGTGCCAGCAGCTTAAGATTTTACAATGAGCAGTTCTTC.

There are a few counts of this clonotype. J is TRBJ2-7 and V is TRBV27; unclear D gene. The CDR3 contains 12 residues. The ends were cut back, 6 bases at V and 6 bases at J, with 12 bases in the middle. The V gene's germline CDR1 is MNHEY and CDR2 SMNVEV (reference sequence). The CDR3 nucleotides are TGTGCCAGCAGAGGCGGCTCCCTCGAGCAGTACTTC. This gives the protein CASRGGSLEQYF.

J is TRBJ2-5 and V is TRBV5-1; D is unresolved. The length of the CDR3 is 13 residues. From germline, CDR1 is SGHRS and CDR2 YFSETQ. Trimming removed 6 bases at V and 0 bases at J, with 9 bases between. The CDR3 DNA sequence: TGCGCCAGCACCGAGAGCTACCAAGAGACCCAGTACTTC. Translating it yields CASTESYQETQYF.

This clonotype turned up a few times. The rearrangement joins TRBV7-2 to TRBJ2-7; D is undetermined. The CDR3 consists of 15 residues. CDR1 and CDR2 from the germline V gene are SGHTA and FQGNSA. V was trimmed by 2 bases and J by 0 bases, leaving 11 bases between them. The CDR3 protein is CASSLYPRSSYEQYF. CDR3 bases: TGTGCCAGCAGCTTATACCCTCGGAGCTCCTACGAGCAGTACTTC.

This chain uses TRBV10-3 with TRBJ1-2; D is possibly TRBD1 (6 bases). Germline loops: CDR1 ENHRY, CDR2 SYGVKD. The CDR3 is made up of 15 amino acids. V was pared by 3 bases and J by 2 bases, with 13 bases between. The CDR3 DNA reads as TGTGCCATCAGTGAAGGACAGTTATCGAACTATGGCTACACCTTC. Translated, it gives CAISEGQLSNYGYTF.

This clonotype has only a few counts. The chain couples TRBV6-1 to TRBJ2-7, with TRBD2 as a possible D gene (6 bases). The V gene's germline CDR1 is MNHNS and CDR2 SASEGT. This CDR3 contains 15 residues. Deletions cut 2 bases from V and 3 bases from J, with 14 bases between. CDR3 coding DNA: TGTGCCAGCAGTGAACCCGGGAGCGGTAGCTACGAGCAGTACTTC. This translates into CASSEPGSGSYEQYF.

The V and J genes are TRBV7-2 and TRBJ2-3, with D perhaps matching TRBD1 or TRBD2 (5 bases each). Germline V lookup: CDR1 SGHTA, CDR2 FQGNSA. The CDR3 is 15 amino acids. Trimming pared 5 bases from V and 7 bases from J, leaving 19 bases between. This CDR3 reads CASSISRDPRNTQYF. The CDR3 DNA sequence: TGTGCCAGCAGCATATCCCGGGACCCCCGGAATACGCAGTATTTT.

The gene calls are TRBV6-2 or TRBV6-3 and TRBJ2-7, with TRBD2 matching 7 bases. The CDR3 is 13 residues long. Germline assignment: CDR1 MNHEY and CDR2 SVGEGT. The ends lost 5 bases at V and 3 bases at J; junction bases unmatched: 4. The CDR3 region is CASSPSGLYEQYF. The CDR3, as DNA: TGTGCCAGCAGTCCTAGCGGCCTCTACGAGCAGTACTTC.

V usage is TRBV7-6 and J usage is TRBJ2-2; D unresolved. This CDR3 spans 16 amino acids. Trimming removed 2 bases from V and 1 base from J, with 11 bases in between. Germline lookup yields CDR1 SGHVS and CDR2 FNYEAQ. The CDR3 nucleotides are TGTGCCAGCAGCTTATTTGCCCGACAGAACACCGGGGAGCTGTTTTTT. It specifies CASSLFARQNTGELFF.

The chain combines TRBV19 with TRBJ1-4, with no clear D. The V end lost 3 bases, the J end lost 0 bases, and 8 bases lay between the germline ends. CDR3 length: 15 residues. Germline CDR1 reads LNHDA; CDR2 reads SQIVND (reference sequence). CDR3 amino acids: CASSIIGTTNEKLFF. The CDR3 DNA sequence: TGTGCCAGTAGTATTATTGGGACAACTAATGAAAAACTGTTTTTT.

This clonotype came up a few times. The chain joins TRBV7-2 to TRBJ1-2; unclear D gene. This CDR3 is built from 15 residues. V was trimmed by 0 bases and J by 4 bases, leaving 12 bases between them. Germline V gives CDR1 SGHTA, CDR2 FQGNSA. The chain's CDR3 is CASSLARAFGYGYTF. DNA of the CDR3: TGTGCCAGCAGCTTAGCACGGGCTTTCGGCTATGGCTACACCTTC. The whole variable domain, remainder taken from reference TRBV7-2 and TRBJ1-2, is GAGVSQSPSNKVTEKGKDVELRCDPISGHTALYWYRQSLGQGLEFLIYFQGNSAPDKSGLPSDRFSAERTGGSVSTLTIQRTQQEDSAVYLCASSLARAFGYGYTFGSGTRLTVV.

The V gene is TRBV4-3, the J gene TRBJ2-3, with D hard to call. Germline assignment: CDR1 LGHNA and CDR2 YSLEER. The CDR3 spans 13 residues. V was trimmed by 4 bases and J by 6 bases, leaving 11 bases between them. As DNA, the CDR3 is TGCGCCAGCAGCCCGGCCCCTGGGGATACGCAGTATTTT. This translates into CASSPAPGDTQYF.

The sample holds a few counts of this clonotype. The chain carries TRBV7-2 and TRBJ1-1, with TRBD1 matching over 9 bases. Trimming cost V 3 bases and J 4 bases; bases outside gene matches: 3. There are 14 residues in the CDR3. Per the germline V gene, CDR1 is SGHTA and CDR2 is FQGNSA. CDR3 nucleotides: TGTGCCAGCAGCTTCCTGACAGGGGGCACTGAAGCTTTCTTT. This gives the protein CASSFLTGGTEAFF.

V usage is TRBV20-1 and J usage is TRBJ2-7; 12 nucleotides line up with TRBD2. The CDR3 has 13 residues. CDR1 and CDR2 (germline): DFQATT, SNEGSKA (reference sequence). The V and J ends lost 6 bases and 4 bases, in that order; junction bases with no gene match: 4. The CDR3 DNA sequence: TGCAGTGCGAAACTAGCGGGAGGTTACGAGCAGTACTTC. Translation gives CSAKLAGGYEQYF.

This clonotype occurred once. V and J are TRBV12-3 or TRBV12-4 and TRBJ2-7; D uncertain. The CDR3 extends over 12 amino acids. The V end lost 3 bases, the J end lost 6 bases, and 9 bases lay between the germline ends. The CDR3 is CASSFNRFEQYF. CDR3 sequence (DNA): TGTGCCAGCAGTTTCAATCGATTCGAGCAGTACTTC.